The 17 T cell receptor beta chains reported below all come from one sample, sequenced in a study of T cell responses to AZD1222 COVID-19 vaccine. Clones were read by immunoSEQ multiplex PCR, and TCRdb kept only the in-frame ones, dropping some. Altogether about 120,000 clones are present, 88% being singletons, with the ten largest covering less than 6.5%. The sequenced sample was peripheral blood, obtained on day 0 of AZD1222 vaccination. Every receptor here comes from an adult in good health.

This rearrangement joins TRBV5-1 to TRBJ2-7, with TRBD2 as a possible D gene (6 bases). The CDR3 length is 14 residues. CDR1 and CDR2 from the germline V gene are SGHRS and YFSETQ. Trimming left V 1 base short and J 0 bases short, with 8 bases between. The CDR3, as DNA: TGCGCCAGCAGCTTGACGGGGGTCTCCTACGAGCAGTACTTC. Protein product: CASSLTGVSYEQYF.

The V gene is TRBV15, the J gene TRBJ2-1; 13 positions match TRBD2. Per the germline V gene, CDR1 is LNHNV and CDR2 is YYDKDF (reference sequence). The V gene end was trimmed by 5 bases and the J gene end by 5 bases; junction bases not matched to a gene: 3. The CDR3 has 15 residues. CDR3 nucleotide sequence: TGTGCCACCAGCTATACTAGCGGGGGGGACAATGAGCAGTTCTTC. Amino acids: CATSYTSGGDNEQFF.

The chain recombines TRBV6-5 with TRBJ1-5; the match to TRBD1 covers 7 bases. CDR3 length: 15 residues. Germline V lookup: CDR1 MNHEY, CDR2 SVGAGI. V was pared by 6 bases and J by 5 bases, with 10 bases of the junction left unmatched. For the CDR3, the DNA is TGTGCCAGCAGATCCGGACAGGAGGTATATCAGCCCCAGCATTTT. Translated: CASRSGQEVYQPQHF.

This rearrangement joins TRBV12-3 or TRBV12-4 to TRBJ2-7; the match to TRBD1 covers 7 bases. The CDR3 contains 12 residues. V gave up 6 bases and J gave up 5 bases; unmatched junction bases: 4. The CDR3 here is CASSRGQDEQYF. In nucleotides, the CDR3 is TGTGCCAGCAGCCGCGGACAGGACGAGCAGTACTTC.

The rearrangement joins TRBV5-1 to TRBJ2-7, with D tentatively TRBD2 (5 bases). The germline V and J ends were trimmed by 0 bases and 0 bases, with 19 bases remaining between them. Germline V gives CDR1 SGHRS, CDR2 YFSETQ. The CDR3 has 18 amino acids. CDR3 in amino acids: CASSLGSPRSGSSYEQYF. The CDR3 bases are TGCGCCAGCAGCTTGGGATCCCCCAGGTCGGGGAGCTCCTACGAGCAGTACTTC.

This chain joins TRBV7-8 and TRBJ1-3, with D perhaps TRBD1 (6 bases). CDR3 length: 16 amino acids. Germline assignment: CDR1 SGHVS and CDR2 FQNEAQ. Trimming removed 1 base at V and 7 bases at J, with 17 bases between. The DNA of the CDR3 is TGTGCCAGCAGCTTAGGGGGGGGCAGGGCTTTTAACACCATATATTTT. Residues: CASSLGGGRAFNTIYF.

The chain uses TRBV7-9 and TRBJ1-4; D ambiguous. Germline lookup yields CDR1 SEHNR and CDR2 FQNEAQ (reference sequence). Trimming stripped 1 base from V and 7 bases from J, with 7 bases between. This CDR3 is built from 13 residues. DNA for the CDR3: TGTGCCAGCAGCTTAGAAGGTCGTGAAAAACTGTTTTTT. Its protein is CASSLEGREKLFF.

This chain links TRBV20-1 with TRBJ2-3, with D possibly being TRBD1 or TRBD2 (6 bases each). Germline V gene sequence: CDR1 DFQATT, CDR2 SNEGSKA (reference sequence). The CDR3 extends over 13 amino acids. The CDR3 reads CSASDGGGDTQYF. DNA for the CDR3: TGCAGCGCAAGTGACGGGGGCGGCGATACGCAGTATTTT.

The chain combines TRBV5-1 with TRBJ1-4; D gene unclear. V lost 1 base and J 16 bases, leaving 17 bases between the germline ends. This CDR3 is 13 amino acids long. Germline lookup yields CDR1 SGHRS and CDR2 YFSETQ. The CDR3 sequence: CASSLSGRSRSFF. In DNA, the CDR3 is TGCGCCAGCAGCTTGAGCGGGCGGTCAAGATCGTTTTTT.

V and J are TRBV11-3 and TRBJ2-5, with D unresolved. This CDR3 is 14 amino acids long. CDR1 SGHNT and CDR2 YENEEA come from the germline V gene. V lost 1 base and J lost 3, with 9 bases in between. CDR3: CASSLGSFKETQYF. The CDR3 bases are TGTGCCAGCAGCTTAGGAAGTTTTAAAGAGACCCAGTACTTC.

The chain recombines TRBV11-1 with TRBJ1-1, with D maybe TRBD1 (5 bases). The CDR3 has 13 residues. Germline assignment: CDR1 SGHAT and CDR2 FQDESV (reference sequence). The V and J ends lost 2 bases and 4 bases respectively, with 8 bases between them. The DNA for the CDR3 is TGTGCCAGCAGCTTATTGGGGGGCACTGAAGCTTTCTTT. Translation: CASSLLGGTEAFF.

The rearrangement joins TRBV7-2 to TRBJ1-2; no firm D call. Germline V gene sequence: CDR1 SGHTA, CDR2 FQGNSA. This CDR3 comprises 14 residues. Trimming cost V 4 bases and J 0 bases, with 9 bases left between them. The CDR3 sequence is CASSSSSANYGYTF. The CDR3, as DNA: TGTGCCAGCAGCTCTTCCTCAGCTAACTATGGCTACACCTTC.

A single count supports this clone. The V and J genes are TRBV27 and TRBJ2-1; the D is unclear. V was trimmed by 2 bases and J by 3 bases, leaving 8 bases between them. There are 14 residues in the CDR3. Germline loops: CDR1 MNHEY, CDR2 SMNVEV (reference sequence). CDR3 loop: CASSLGQFYNEQFF. As DNA, the CDR3 is TGTGCCAGCAGTTTAGGCCAGTTCTACAATGAGCAGTTCTTC.

This chain connects TRBV6-5 to TRBJ1-1; D not certain. V dropped 7 bases and J dropped 4 bases, with 13 bases sitting between them. The CDR3 is made up of 13 amino acids. The germline gives CDR1 MNHEY, CDR2 SVGAGI. CDR3 nucleotides: TGTGCCAGCACCTCAGTGCACTCCACTGAAGCTTTCTTT. Its translation: CASTSVHSTEAFF.

The V call is TRBV29-1, the J call TRBJ2-1; D gene unclear. Trimming took off 3 bases at V and 7 bases at J, with 16 bases between the two ends. In germline, CDR1 is SQVTM, CDR2 ANQGSEA. This CDR3 has 14 residues. The CDR3 DNA follows: TGCAGCGTTGAGTCTAGTCTCGGCGTGAATGAGCAGTTCTTC. Its protein is CSVESSLGVNEQFF.

The rearrangement uses TRBV6-5 and TRBJ2-7; 9 bases map to TRBD1. V shed 5 bases and J 2 bases; nucleotides not matched to a gene: 7. Germline-derived CDR1 and CDR2 are MNHEY and SVGAGI. This CDR3 region has 15 residues. The CDR3 protein is CASSKETGGAYEQYF. The DNA for the CDR3 is TGTGCCAGCAGTAAGGAGACAGGGGGAGCCTACGAGCAGTACTTC.

The chain recombines TRBV6-5 with TRBJ2-5; 9 bases agree with TRBD1. The CDR3 is 15 residues long. Germline V gives CDR1 MNHEY, CDR2 SVGAGI. V lost 6 bases and J lost 5; bases outside the gene matches: 10. The CDR3 DNA sequence: TGTGCCAGCAGGGGGGTGGGACAGGGCTCGGAGACCCAGTACTTC. It codes for CASRGVGQGSETQYF.